These 16 T cell receptor beta chains were all obtained from the same sample, sequenced in a study of beta chain features in type 1 diabetes. These receptors are not linked to any known antigen. Study-level points and caveats: Moderate but significant shortening of TCRB CDR3s was recorded in all four CD4+ subsets from Type 1 diabetes patients.

All of the isolated RNA was reverse transcribed, so expressed TCRB transcripts were sequenced. This table comes from immunoSEQ multiplex PCR, and its TCRdb copy is limited to in-frame clones, with some not included. In the table there are around 41,000 clones, about 66% of which are singletons. The sample taken for sequencing was Tregs from blood. These TCRs come from a young man with type 1 diabetes. Some clones in this sample may be carry-over from other donors' samples.

The rearrangement joins TRBV5-5 to TRBJ1-2, with a tentative D call TRBD1 (6 bases). The V and J ends lost 2 bases and 4 bases respectively, with 12 bases between them. Germline CDR1 is SGHKS and CDR2 is YYEKEE (reference sequence). This CDR3 comprises 14 residues. CDR3 amino acids: CASSLSTGIYGYTF. The DNA for the CDR3 is TGTGCCAGCAGCTTATCAACAGGGATCTATGGCTACACCTTC.

This clone has just a few counts. V is TRBV5-1 and J is TRBJ2-3, with D hard to call. V was shortened by 0 bases and J by 5 bases, with 16 bases between the two germline ends. The length of the CDR3 is 16 residues. Germline CDR1 is SGHRS and CDR2 is YFSETQ. The CDR3 protein is CASSLVSPLYGDTQYF. CDR3 DNA sequence: TGCGCCAGCAGCTTGGTAAGCCCACTGTATGGAGATACGCAGTATTTT.

This chain uses TRBV6-6 with TRBJ1-1; the D gene is possibly TRBD1 (6 bases). Trimming removed 6 bases at V and 5 bases at J, with 16 bases between. Germline CDR1 reads MNHNY; CDR2 reads SVGAGI (reference sequence). This CDR3 comprises 14 residues. The CDR3 region has the DNA TGTGCCAGCAGCTGGGGGGGGCTTTGGACTGAAGCTTTCTTT. Translated: CASSWGGLWTEAFF.

The V and J genes are TRBV11-2 and TRBJ2-5; 12 nucleotides match TRBD2. Trimming at V came to 1 base and at J to 4 bases, leaving 4 bases not matched to a gene. The CDR3 sequence is 16 residues long. Looked up from germline, CDR1 is SGHAT and CDR2 is FQNNGV. CDR3 nucleotide sequence: TGTGCCAGCAGCTTAGGCCTAGCGGGGGGGAGAGAGACCCAGTACTTC. This gives the protein CASSLGLAGGRETQYF. The complete variable domain, with remaining parts taken from reference TRBV11-2 and TRBJ2-5, reads EAGVAQSPRYKIIEKRQSVAFWCNPISGHATLYWYQQILGQGPKLLIQFQNNGVVDDSQLPKDRFSAERLKGVDSTLKIQPAKLEDSAVYLCASSLGLAGGRETQYFGPGTRLLVL.

This clone was picked up one time. The V and J genes are TRBV6-5 and TRBJ2-7; 7 bases are a match to TRBD1. The CDR3 contains 13 residues. Germline V gene data show CDR1 as MNHEY and CDR2 as SVGAGI. Germline trimming cut 2 bases from V and 3 bases from J; bases unmatched to any gene: 1. In DNA form, the CDR3 reads TGTGCCAGCAGTTACGGGACAGACTACGAGCAGTACTTC. This sequence encodes CASSYGTDYEQYF.

This rearrangement joins TRBV10-3 to TRBJ1-2; 7 bases are a match to TRBD1. Looked up from germline, CDR1 is ENHRY and CDR2 is SYGVKD. The CDR3 runs 18 residues. V lost 0 bases to trimming and J lost 4 bases; unmatched junction nucleotides: 14. The CDR3, as DNA: TGTGCCATCAGTGAGTCGACGGCCAGACAGGGCTGGGGCTATGGCTACACCTTC. It encodes CAISESTARQGWGYGYTF.

V usage is TRBV20-1 and J usage is TRBJ2-7, with a weak D call TRBD2 (5 bases). The CDR3 length is 11 residues. V lost 8 bases, J lost 3 bases, and 11 bases lay in between. In germline, CDR1 is DFQATT, CDR2 SNEGSKA (reference sequence). CDR3 protein: CSIGRGYEQYF. DNA of the CDR3: TGCAGTATCGGACGGGGCTACGAGCAGTACTTC.

The chain combines TRBV18 with TRBJ1-1; TRBD1 might be the D (6 bases). Per germline, CDR1 KGHSH and CDR2 LQKENI. V was pared by 3 bases and J by 3 bases, with 14 bases between. This CDR3 region has 15 residues. The CDR3 reads CASSPAGGADTEAFF. The CDR3 DNA reads as TGTGCCAGCTCACCCGCGGGGGGCGCGGACACTGAAGCTTTCTTT.

This clone was picked up one time. Other DNA sequences of this sample code for an identical CDR3. The chain uses TRBV5-1 and TRBJ2-5; 8 bases match TRBD1. Germline lookup yields CDR1 SGHRS and CDR2 YFSETQ. With V trimmed by 2 bases and J by 1 base, 1 base remained unmatched. CDR3 length: 14 amino acids. CDR3 DNA sequence: TGCGCCAGCAGCTTCGGACAGGGCCAAGAGACCCAGTACTTC. The encoded protein is CASSFGQGQETQYF.

The chain links TRBV5-1 to TRBJ1-2; 8 positions agree with TRBD1. The CDR3 extends over 14 amino acids. Germline V CDR1 and CDR2: SGHRS, YFSETQ. With 4 bases clipped from V and 4 bases from J, the junction kept 6 bases outside the gene matches. The CDR3: CASSPGQGRYGYTF. The CDR3 region has the DNA TGCGCCAGCAGCCCTGGACAGGGACGCTATGGCTACACCTTC.

The chain uses TRBV5-5 and TRBJ2-2, with 9 bases matching TRBD1. Losses at the gene ends were 5 bases for V and 3 bases for J; bases not matched to a gene: 8. Per the germline V gene, CDR1 is SGHKS and CDR2 is YYEKEE (reference sequence). This CDR3 is built from 16 residues. The CDR3 region has the DNA TGTGCCAGCAGTCGCCGGGACAGGGATTACACCGGGGAGCTGTTTTTT. Amino acid sequence: CASSRRDRDYTGELFF.

The chain recombines TRBV4-1 with TRBJ1-5; 9 bases align to TRBD1. Germline-derived CDR1 and CDR2 are MGHRA and YSYEKL. Trimming removed 1 base from V and 3 bases from J; junction bases left unmatched: 7. This CDR3 is built from 17 residues. Here the CDR3 DNA reads TGCGCCAGCAGCCAAGGACCGGGACAGGGTTCCAATCAGCCCCAGCATTTT. It is translated as CASSQGPGQGSNQPQHF.

The chain uses TRBV5-1 and TRBJ2-7; 7 nucleotides match TRBD2. The CDR3 runs to 18 residues. Per the germline V gene, CDR1 is SGHRS and CDR2 is YFSETQ. The V gene end was trimmed by 7 bases and the J gene end by 0 bases; junction bases not matched to a gene: 19. The CDR3 nucleotides are TGCGCCAGCCGACGAAGGCCTAGCGGAGGCCAAATCTCCTACGAGCAGTACTTC. Its protein product is CASRRRPSGGQISYEQYF.

This rearrangement joins TRBV2 to TRBJ2-1, with a weak D call TRBD1 (5 bases). There are 16 residues in the CDR3. V lost 8 bases and J 0 bases, leaving 17 bases between the germline ends. Germline lookup yields CDR1 SNHLY and CDR2 FYNNEI. CDR3 in amino acids: CASRRTPLSSYNEQFF. Here the CDR3 DNA reads TGTGCCAGCCGCCGGACACCCCTAAGCTCCTACAATGAGCAGTTCTTC.

The chain carries TRBV29-1 and TRBJ2-3; possibly TRBD2 for D (7 bases). This CDR3 contains 14 residues. V gave up 0 bases and J gave up 4 bases, with 11 bases separating them. The germline V gene encodes CDR1 SQVTM and CDR2 ANQGSEA. CDR3 region: CSVEDPGGPDTQYF. DNA for the CDR3: TGCAGCGTTGAAGATCCGGGGGGCCCAGATACGCAGTATTTT.

The chain recombines TRBV19 with TRBJ1-5; 8 nucleotides match TRBD1. J gave up 3 bases and V 5 bases, and 6 bases lay outside the gene matches. There are 15 residues in the CDR3. Germline V lookup: CDR1 LNHDA, CDR2 SQIVND (reference sequence). The CDR3 nucleotides read TGTGCCAGTAGTGTGACAGGGGACTTCAATCAGCCCCAGCATTTT. Translating gives CASSVTGDFNQPQHF.